This T cell receptor (beta chain) was captured by sequencing in a study of response to subunit inactivated influenza vaccine. The study, taken as a whole, reports: A suggestion made by the authors is that each seasonal influenza vaccination recruits few new T cells.

In the case of this clonotype: Its antigen remains unknown.

Germline V gives CDR1 KGHSY, CDR2 FQNENV. The ends were cut back, 0 bases at V and 1 base at J, with 13 bases in the middle. The CDR3 extends over 16 amino acids. MiXCR, applied by TCRdb to the RT-PCR reads, yields one record per CDR3 protein. This table has 800,000 to 1,000,000 distinct CDR3 sequences, around 20% appearing once. This TCR came from a man aged 45-65 years who received an inactivated influenza vaccine. The rearrangement uses TRBV16 and TRBJ2-7, with D perhaps TRBD1 or TRBD2 (6 bases each). This specimen consisted of PBMCs from blood, obtained more than 4 days after vaccination. The CDR3 protein is CASSQSGGLKSYEQYF. The DNA of the CDR3 is TGTGCCAGCAGCCAATCTGGGGGGCTAAAGTCCTACGAGCAGTACTTC.